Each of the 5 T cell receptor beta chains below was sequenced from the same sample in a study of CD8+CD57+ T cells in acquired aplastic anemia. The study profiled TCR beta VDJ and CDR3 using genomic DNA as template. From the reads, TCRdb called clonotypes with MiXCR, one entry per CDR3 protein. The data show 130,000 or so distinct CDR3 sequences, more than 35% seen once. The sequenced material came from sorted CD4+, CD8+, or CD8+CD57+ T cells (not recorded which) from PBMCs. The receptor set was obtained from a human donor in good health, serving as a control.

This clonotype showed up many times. This CDR3 reads CASSALAGARETQYF. CDR3 sequence (DNA): TGTGCCAGCAGCGCACTAGCGGGGGCGCGAGAGACCCAGTACTTC. V is TRBV9 and J is TRBJ2-5; TRBD2 matches at 11 bases. The CDR3 spans 15 residues. CDR1 SGDLS and CDR2 YYNGEE come from the germline V gene. The junction had 5 bases not matched to a gene; V was cut back by 3 bases and J by 4 bases.

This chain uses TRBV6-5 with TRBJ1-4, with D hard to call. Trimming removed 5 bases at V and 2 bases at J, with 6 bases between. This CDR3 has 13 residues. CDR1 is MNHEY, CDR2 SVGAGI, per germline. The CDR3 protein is CASSDSTNEKLFF. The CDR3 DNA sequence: TGTGCCAGCAGTGATTCGACTAATGAAAAACTGTTTTTT.

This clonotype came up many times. CDR3 protein: CASSFKGQGTSGANVLTF. The CDR3 DNA follows: TGTGCCAGCAGTTTTAAGGGACAGGGTACCTCTGGGGCCAACGTCCTGACTTTC. J is TRBJ2-6 and V is TRBV27; 9 bases match TRBD1. The CDR3 consists of 18 residues. V shed 3 bases, J shed 0 bases, and the junction held 6 bases outside the gene matches. From germline, CDR1 is MNHEY and CDR2 SMNVEV (reference sequence).

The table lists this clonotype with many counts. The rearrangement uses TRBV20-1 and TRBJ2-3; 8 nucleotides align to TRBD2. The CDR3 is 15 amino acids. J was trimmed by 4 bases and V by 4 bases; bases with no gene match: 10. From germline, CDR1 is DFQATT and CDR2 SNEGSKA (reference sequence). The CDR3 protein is CSATGSGGAPDTQYF. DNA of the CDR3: TGCAGTGCTACTGGGAGCGGGGGAGCCCCAGATACGCAGTATTTT.

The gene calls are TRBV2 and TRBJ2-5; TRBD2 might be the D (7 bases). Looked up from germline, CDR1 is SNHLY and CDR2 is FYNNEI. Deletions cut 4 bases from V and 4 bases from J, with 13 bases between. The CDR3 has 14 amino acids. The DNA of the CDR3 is TGTGCCAGCAGTGTTCTAGGGGGGGGAGAGACCCAGTACTTC. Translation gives CASSVLGGGETQYF. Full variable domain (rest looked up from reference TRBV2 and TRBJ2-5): EPEVTQTPSHQVTQMGQEVILRCVPISNHLYFYWYRQILGQKVEFLVSFYNNEISEKSEIFDDQFSVERPDGSNFTLKIRSTKLEDSAMYFCASSVLGGGETQYFGPGTRLLVL.